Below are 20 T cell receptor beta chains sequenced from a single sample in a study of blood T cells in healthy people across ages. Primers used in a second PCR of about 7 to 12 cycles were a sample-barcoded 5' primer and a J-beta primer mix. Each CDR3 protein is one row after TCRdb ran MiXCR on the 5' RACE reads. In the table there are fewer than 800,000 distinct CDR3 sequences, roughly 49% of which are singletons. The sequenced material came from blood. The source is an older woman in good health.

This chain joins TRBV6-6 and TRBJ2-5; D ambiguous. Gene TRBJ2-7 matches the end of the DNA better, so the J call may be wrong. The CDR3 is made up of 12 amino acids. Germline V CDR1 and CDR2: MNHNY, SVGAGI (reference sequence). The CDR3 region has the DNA TGTGCCAGCAGATGGACGGGCTACGAGCAGTACTTC. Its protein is CASRWTGYEQYF.

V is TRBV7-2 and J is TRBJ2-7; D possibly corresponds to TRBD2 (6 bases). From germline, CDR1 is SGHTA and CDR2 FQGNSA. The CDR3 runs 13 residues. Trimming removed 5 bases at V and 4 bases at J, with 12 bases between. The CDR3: CASSPFREYEQYF. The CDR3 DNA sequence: TGTGCCAGCAGCCCCTTCCGGGAGTACGAGCAGTACTTC.

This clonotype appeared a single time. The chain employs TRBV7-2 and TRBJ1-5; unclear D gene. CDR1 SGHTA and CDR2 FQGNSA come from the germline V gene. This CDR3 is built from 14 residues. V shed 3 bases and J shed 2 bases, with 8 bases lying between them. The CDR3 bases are TGTGCCAGCAGCTTCCAAAGGGGCAATCAGCCCCAGCATTTT. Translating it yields CASSFQRGNQPQHF.

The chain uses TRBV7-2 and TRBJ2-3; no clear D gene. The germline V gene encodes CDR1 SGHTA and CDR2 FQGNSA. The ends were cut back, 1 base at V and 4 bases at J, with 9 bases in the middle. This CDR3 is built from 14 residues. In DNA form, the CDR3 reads TGTGCCAGCAGCTTAGGGGGTAGGGCAGATACGCAGTATTTT. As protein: CASSLGGRADTQYF.

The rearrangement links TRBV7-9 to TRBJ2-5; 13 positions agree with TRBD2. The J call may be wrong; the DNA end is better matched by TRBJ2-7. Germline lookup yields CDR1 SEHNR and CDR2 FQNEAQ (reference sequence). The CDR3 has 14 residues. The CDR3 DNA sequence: TGTGCCAGCAGCACCGGGACTAGCGGGACCGAGCAGTACTTC. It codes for CASSTGTSGTEQYF.

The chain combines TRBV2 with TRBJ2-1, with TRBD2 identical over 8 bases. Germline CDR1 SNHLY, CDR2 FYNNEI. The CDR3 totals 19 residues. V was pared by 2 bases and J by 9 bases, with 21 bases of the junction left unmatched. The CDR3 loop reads CASSETTIPGTSMDGEQFF. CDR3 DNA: TGTGCCAGCAGTGAAACTACCATTCCCGGGACTAGTATGGATGGTGAGCAGTTCTTC.

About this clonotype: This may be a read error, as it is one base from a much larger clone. The chain's CDR3 is CSARPAWTAETQYF. The CDR3, as DNA: TGCAGTGCTAGACCCGCATGGACAGCAGAGACCCAGTACTTC. The J gene is TRBJ2-5, the V gene TRBV20-1, with D tentatively TRBD1 (6 bases). Germline V CDR1 and CDR2: DFQATT, SNEGSKA (reference sequence). This CDR3 has 14 residues. V was trimmed by 2 bases and J by 4 bases, leaving 14 bases between them.

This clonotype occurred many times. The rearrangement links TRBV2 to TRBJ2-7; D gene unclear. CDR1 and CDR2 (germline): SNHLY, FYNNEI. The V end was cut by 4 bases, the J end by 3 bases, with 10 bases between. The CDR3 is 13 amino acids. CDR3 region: CASSGFGGYEQYF. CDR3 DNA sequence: TGTGCCAGCAGTGGTTTTGGCGGCTACGAGCAGTACTTC.

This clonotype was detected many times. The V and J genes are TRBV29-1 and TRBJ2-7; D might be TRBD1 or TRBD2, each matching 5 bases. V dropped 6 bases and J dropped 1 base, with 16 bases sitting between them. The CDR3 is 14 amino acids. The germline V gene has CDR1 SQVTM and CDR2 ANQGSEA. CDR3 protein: CSVTGASNSYEQYF. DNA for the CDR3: TGCAGCGTAACCGGGGCGAGCAATTCCTACGAGCAGTACTTC.

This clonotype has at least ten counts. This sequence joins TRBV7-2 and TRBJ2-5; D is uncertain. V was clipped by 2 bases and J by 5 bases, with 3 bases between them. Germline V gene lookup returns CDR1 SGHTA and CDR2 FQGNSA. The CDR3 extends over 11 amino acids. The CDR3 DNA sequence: TGTGCCAGCAGCTTATCCGAGACCCAGTACTTC. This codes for CASSLSETQYF.

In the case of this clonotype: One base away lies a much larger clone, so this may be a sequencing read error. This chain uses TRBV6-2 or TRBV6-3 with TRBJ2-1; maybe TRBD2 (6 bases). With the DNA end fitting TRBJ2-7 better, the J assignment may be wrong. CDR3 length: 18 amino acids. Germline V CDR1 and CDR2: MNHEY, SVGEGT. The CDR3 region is CASSYSRATLARYNEQYF. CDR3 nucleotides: TGTGCCAGCAGTTACTCGAGGGCCACCCTAGCGCGTTACAATGAGCAGTACTTC.

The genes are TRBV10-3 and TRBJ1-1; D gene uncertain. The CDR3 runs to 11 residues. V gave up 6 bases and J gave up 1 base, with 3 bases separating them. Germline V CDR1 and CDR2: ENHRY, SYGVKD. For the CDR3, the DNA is TGTGCCATCAGCGCGAACACTGAAGCTTTCTTT. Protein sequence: CAISANTEAFF.

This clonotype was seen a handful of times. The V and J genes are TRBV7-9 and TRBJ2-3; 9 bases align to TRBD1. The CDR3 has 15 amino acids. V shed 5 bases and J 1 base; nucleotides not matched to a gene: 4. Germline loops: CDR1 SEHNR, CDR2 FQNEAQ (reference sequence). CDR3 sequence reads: CASSHYRGRTDTQYF. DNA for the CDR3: TGTGCCAGCAGCCACTACAGGGGGCGCACAGATACGCAGTATTTT. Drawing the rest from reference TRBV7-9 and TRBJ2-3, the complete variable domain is DTGVSQNPRHKITKRGQNVTFRCDPISEHNRLYWYRQTLGQGPEFLTYFQNEAQLEKSRLLSDRFSAERPKGSFSTLEIQRTEQGDSAMYLCASSHYRGRTDTQYFGPGTRLTVL.

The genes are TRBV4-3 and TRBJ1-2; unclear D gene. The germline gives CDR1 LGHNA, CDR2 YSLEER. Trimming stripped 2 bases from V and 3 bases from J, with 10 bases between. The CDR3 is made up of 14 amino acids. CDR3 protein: CASSQQDGYYGYTF. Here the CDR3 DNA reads TGCGCCAGCAGCCAACAGGACGGTTACTATGGCTACACCTTC.

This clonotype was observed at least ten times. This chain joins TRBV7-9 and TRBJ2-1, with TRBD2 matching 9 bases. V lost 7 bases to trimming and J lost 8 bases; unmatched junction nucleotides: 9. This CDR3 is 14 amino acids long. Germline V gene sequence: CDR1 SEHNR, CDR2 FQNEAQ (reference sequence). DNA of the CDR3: TGTGCCAGCAACACCCATATAGCGGGAGATGAGCAGTTCTTC. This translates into CASNTHIAGDEQFF.

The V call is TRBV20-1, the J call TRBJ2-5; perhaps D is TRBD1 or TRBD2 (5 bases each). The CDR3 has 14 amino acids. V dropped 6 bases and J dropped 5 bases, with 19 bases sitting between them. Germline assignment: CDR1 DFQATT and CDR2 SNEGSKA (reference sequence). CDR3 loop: CSAVPGTRTETQYF. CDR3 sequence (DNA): TGCAGTGCAGTTCCTGGGACCCGGACGGAGACCCAGTACTTC.

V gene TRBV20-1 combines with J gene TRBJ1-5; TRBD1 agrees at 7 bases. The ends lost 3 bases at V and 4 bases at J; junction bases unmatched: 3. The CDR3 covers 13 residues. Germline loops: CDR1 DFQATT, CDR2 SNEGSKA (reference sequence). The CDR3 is CSARMTGNQPQHF. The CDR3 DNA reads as TGCAGTGCTAGGATGACAGGGAATCAGCCCCAGCATTTT.

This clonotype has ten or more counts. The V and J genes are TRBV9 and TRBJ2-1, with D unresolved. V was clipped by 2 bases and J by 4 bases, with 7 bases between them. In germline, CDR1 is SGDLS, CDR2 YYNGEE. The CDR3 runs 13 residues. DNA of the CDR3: TGTGCCAGCAGCGTCCAACCTTACAATGAGCAGTTCTTC. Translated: CASSVQPYNEQFF.

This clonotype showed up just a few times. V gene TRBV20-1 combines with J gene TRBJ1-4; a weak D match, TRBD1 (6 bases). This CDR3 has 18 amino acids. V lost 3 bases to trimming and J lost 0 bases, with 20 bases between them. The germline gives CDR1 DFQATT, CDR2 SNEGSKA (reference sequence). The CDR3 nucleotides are TGCAGTGCTAGGGTCAGGGGTGATGGGTCTGCAACTAATGAAAAACTGTTTTTT. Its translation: CSARVRGDGSATNEKLFF.

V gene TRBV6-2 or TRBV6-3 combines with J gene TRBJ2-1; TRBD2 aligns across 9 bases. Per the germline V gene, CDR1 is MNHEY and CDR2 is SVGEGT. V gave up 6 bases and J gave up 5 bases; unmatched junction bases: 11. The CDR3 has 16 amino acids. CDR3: CASRVSGLAGNNEQFF. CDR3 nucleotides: TGTGCCAGCAGGGTATCGGGACTAGCCGGGAACAATGAGCAGTTCTTC.